This T cell receptor beta chain was sequenced in a study of T cell responses to AZD1222 COVID-19 vaccine. Overall study results and limits: As reported, nearly half of all spike-specific TCRs target variant regions that are unmutated. Repertoires were sampled only after the peak T cell response.

To note about this clone: Its antigen is still unknown.

Repertoires were generated with immunoSEQ multiplex PCR, while TCRdb's copy carries only in-frame clones and drops some. The sample records 95,000 to 150,000 clones, 92% being singletons. The TCR sequence derives from an adult who received the AZD1222 COVID-19 vaccine. The sample was peripheral blood, taken 28 days after the second AZD1222 dose.

The CDR3 sequence: CASSLTVEQFF. The CDR3 nucleotides are TGTGCCAGCAGCTTAACGGTTGAGCAGTTCTTC. The rearrangement uses TRBV7-2 and TRBJ2-1; D is unresolved. Looked up from germline, CDR1 is SGHTA and CDR2 is FQGNSA. The CDR3 sequence is 11 residues long. The V and J ends lost 2 bases and 9 bases respectively, with 5 bases between them.